This TCR beta chain was captured by sequencing in a study of OX40 agonist ivuxolimab in advanced cancers. Study-level points and caveats: Doses of 0.1 to 3.0 mg/kg were accompanied by clonal expansion of CD4+ and CD8+ blood T cells by week 6.

The CDR3 extends over 11 amino acids. V was cut by 6 bases and J by 7 bases, with 13 bases left in between. Looked up from germline, CDR1 is DFQATT and CDR2 is SNEGSKA (reference sequence). The repertoire was sequenced with immunoSEQ multiplex PCR; TCRdb's copy has only in-frame clones and lacks some. Found here are 30,000 to 45,000 clones, over 65% of them singletons; the top ten hold around 13%. Concerning this clone itself: Its matching antigen is unknown.

This clonotype was sampled from an adult with an advanced solid tumor such as melanoma, head and neck, liver or kidney cancer. The chain recombines TRBV20-1 with TRBJ2-7; tentative D call: TRBD1 (6 bases). This specimen consisted of CD4+ or CD8+ T cells sorted from blood, obtained in a trial of the OX40 agonist ivuxolimab. CDR3 in amino acids: CSASRGTEQYF. The CDR3 DNA reads as TGCAGTGCAAGTAGGGGGACAGAGCAGTACTTC.